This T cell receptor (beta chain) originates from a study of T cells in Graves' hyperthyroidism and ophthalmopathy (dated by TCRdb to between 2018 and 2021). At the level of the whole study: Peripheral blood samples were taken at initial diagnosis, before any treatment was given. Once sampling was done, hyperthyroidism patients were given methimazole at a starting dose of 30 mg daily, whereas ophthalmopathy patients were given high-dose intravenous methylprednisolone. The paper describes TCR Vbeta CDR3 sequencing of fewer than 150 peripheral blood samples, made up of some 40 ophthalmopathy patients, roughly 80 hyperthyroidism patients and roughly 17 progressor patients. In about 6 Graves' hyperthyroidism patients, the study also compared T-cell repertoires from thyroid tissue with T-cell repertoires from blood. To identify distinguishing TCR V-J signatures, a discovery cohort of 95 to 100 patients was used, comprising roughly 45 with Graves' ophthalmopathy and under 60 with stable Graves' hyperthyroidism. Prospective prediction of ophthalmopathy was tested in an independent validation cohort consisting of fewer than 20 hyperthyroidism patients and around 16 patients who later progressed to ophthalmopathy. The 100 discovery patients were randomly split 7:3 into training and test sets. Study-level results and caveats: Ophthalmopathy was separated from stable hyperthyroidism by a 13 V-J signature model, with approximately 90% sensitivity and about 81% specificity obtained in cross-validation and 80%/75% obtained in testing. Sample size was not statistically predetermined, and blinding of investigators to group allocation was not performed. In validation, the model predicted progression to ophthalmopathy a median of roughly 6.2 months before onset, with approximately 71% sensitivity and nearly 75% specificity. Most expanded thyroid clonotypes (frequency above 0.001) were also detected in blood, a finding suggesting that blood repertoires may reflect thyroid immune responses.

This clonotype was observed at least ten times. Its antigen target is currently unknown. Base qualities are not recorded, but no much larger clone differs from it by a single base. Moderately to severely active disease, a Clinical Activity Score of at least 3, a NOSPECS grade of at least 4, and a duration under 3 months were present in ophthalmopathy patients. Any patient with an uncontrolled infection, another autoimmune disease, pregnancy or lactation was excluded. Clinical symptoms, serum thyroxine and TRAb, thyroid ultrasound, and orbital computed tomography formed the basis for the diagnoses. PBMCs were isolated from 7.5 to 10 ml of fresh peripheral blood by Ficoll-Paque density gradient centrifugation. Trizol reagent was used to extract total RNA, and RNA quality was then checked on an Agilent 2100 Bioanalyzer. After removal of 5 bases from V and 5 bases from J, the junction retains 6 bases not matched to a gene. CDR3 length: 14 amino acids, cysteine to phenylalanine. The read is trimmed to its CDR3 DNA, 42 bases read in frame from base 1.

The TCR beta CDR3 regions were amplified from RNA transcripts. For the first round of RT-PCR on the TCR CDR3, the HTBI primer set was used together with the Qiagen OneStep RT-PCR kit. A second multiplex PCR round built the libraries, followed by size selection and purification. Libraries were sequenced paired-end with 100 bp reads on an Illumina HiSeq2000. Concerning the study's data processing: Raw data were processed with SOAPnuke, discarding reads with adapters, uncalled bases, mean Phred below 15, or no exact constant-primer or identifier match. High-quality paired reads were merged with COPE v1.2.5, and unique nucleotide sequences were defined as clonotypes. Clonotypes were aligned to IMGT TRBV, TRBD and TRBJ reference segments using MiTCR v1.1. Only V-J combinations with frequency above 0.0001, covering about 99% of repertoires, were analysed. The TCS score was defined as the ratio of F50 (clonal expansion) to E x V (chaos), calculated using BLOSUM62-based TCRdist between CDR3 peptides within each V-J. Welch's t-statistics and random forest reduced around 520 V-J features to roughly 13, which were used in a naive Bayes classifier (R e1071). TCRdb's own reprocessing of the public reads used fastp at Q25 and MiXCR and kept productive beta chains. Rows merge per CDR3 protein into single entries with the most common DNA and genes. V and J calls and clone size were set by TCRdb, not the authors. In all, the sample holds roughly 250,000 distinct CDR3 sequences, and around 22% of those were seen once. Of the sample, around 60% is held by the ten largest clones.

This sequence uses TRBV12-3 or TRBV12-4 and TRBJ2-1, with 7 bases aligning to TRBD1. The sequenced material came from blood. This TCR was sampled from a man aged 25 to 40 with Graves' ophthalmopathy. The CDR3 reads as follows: CASSGPGGNNEQFF. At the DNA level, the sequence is TGTGCCAGCAGTGGTCCAGGGGGTAACAATGAGCAGTTCTTC.